These 3 T cell receptor beta chains were all obtained from the same sample, sequenced in a study of T cells in Graves' hyperthyroidism and ophthalmopathy. RNA transcripts provided the source from which TCR beta CDR3 regions were amplified. First-round RT-PCR of the TCR CDR3 relied on the HTBI primer set. In TCRdb, the multiplex PCR reads were re-called with MiXCR into one record per CDR3 protein. The sample records 300,000 to 500,000 distinct CDR3 sequences, over 13% being singletons. What was sequenced was blood. These receptors were taken from a man aged 50 to 60 with Graves' ophthalmopathy.

The CDR3 DNA reads as TGCAGCCCATACACAGATACGCAGTATTTT. This encodes CSPYTDTQYF. V usage is TRBV29-1 and J usage is TRBJ2-3, with no clear D. V was pared by 8 bases and J by 2 bases, with 5 bases between. The CDR3 is 10 amino acids. Germline V gene sequence: CDR1 SQVTM, CDR2 ANQGSEA.

The sample holds many counts of this clonotype. The rearrangement joins TRBV3-1 to TRBJ1-2; TRBD1 matches at 9 bases. This CDR3 has 14 amino acids. The trim removed 1 base at V and 6 bases at J, leaving 3 bases unmatched. Germline lookup yields CDR1 LGHDT and CDR2 YNNKEL (reference sequence). The CDR3 DNA is TGTGCCAGCAGCCAAGTACAGGGGGCGGATGGCTACACCTTC. Translation: CASSQVQGADGYTF.

The chain employs TRBV7-3 and TRBJ2-1; the D gene is possibly TRBD2 (5 bases). The germline gives CDR1 SGHTA, CDR2 FQGTGA. This CDR3 region has 14 residues. V was trimmed by 5 bases and J by 2 bases, leaving 10 bases between them. This CDR3 reads CASSPSGAYNEQFF. DNA for the CDR3: TGTGCCAGCAGCCCGAGCGGAGCCTACAATGAGCAGTTCTTC.